This entry lists 8 T cell receptor beta chains sequenced from one sample in a study of T cell changes during pregnancy in multiple sclerosis. The repertoire was sequenced with immunoSEQ multiplex PCR; TCRdb's copy has only in-frame clones and lacks some. The sample holds tens of thousands of clones, under 95% seen once. This specimen consisted of CD4+ T cells from peripheral blood mononuclear cells, obtained before pregnancy. All receptors derive from a female donor with multiple sclerosis, enrolled in a pregnancy study.

The chain uses TRBV7-9 and TRBJ1-2, with D perhaps TRBD1 (6 bases). CDR1 and CDR2 from the germline V gene are SEHNR and FQNEAQ (reference sequence). Trimming removed 3 bases from V and 3 bases from J, with 17 bases in between. CDR3 size: 16 residues. The CDR3 sequence: CASSFGWTVLDYGYTF. CDR3 DNA sequence: TGTGCCAGCAGCTTCGGATGGACAGTATTGGACTATGGCTACACCTTC.

This rearrangement joins TRBV6-5 to TRBJ2-7; 16 bases agree with TRBD2. Germline V gene data show CDR1 as MNHEY and CDR2 as SVGAGI. V dropped 2 bases and J dropped 3; count of bases not matched to a gene: 1. This CDR3 has 16 amino acids. The CDR3 coding sequence is TGTGCCAGCAGTTACGGGACTAGCGGGAGGGGCTACGAGCAGTACTTC. Translated, it gives CASSYGTSGRGYEQYF.

This chain uses TRBV10-3 with TRBJ2-2, with 9 bases that match TRBD2. This CDR3 contains 15 residues. Germline V lookup: CDR1 ENHRY, CDR2 SYGVKD. The V segment lost 6 bases and the J segment 1 base; nucleotides outside the gene matches: 3. CDR3 sequence reads: CAIRSSGRNTGELFF. Written as DNA, the CDR3 is TGTGCCATCAGGAGTAGCGGGAGGAACACCGGGGAGCTGTTTTTT.

V usage is TRBV11-2 and J usage is TRBJ2-3; 9 nucleotides align to TRBD2. The CDR3 covers 18 residues. J was trimmed by 10 bases and V by 1 base; bases with no gene match: 18. Germline V gene lookup returns CDR1 SGHAT and CDR2 FQNNGV. This CDR3 reads CASSLVAGNWREGLSQYF. DNA for the CDR3: TGTGCCAGCAGCTTAGTAGCAGGGAACTGGCGGGAGGGCCTTTCGCAGTATTTT.

This chain connects TRBV5-1 to TRBJ1-1; D gene uncertain. The ends were cut back, 4 bases at V and 8 bases at J, with 15 bases in the middle. Germline assignment: CDR1 SGHRS and CDR2 YFSETQ. The CDR3 is made up of 13 amino acids. CDR3 sequence reads: CASSVVDSREAFF. The CDR3, as DNA: TGCGCCAGCAGCGTGGTCGATAGTCGCGAAGCTTTCTTT.

The V and J genes are TRBV5-1 and TRBJ1-1, with TRBD1 identical over 7 bases. Trimming removed 2 bases from V and 1 base from J; junction bases left unmatched: 2. The germline gives CDR1 SGHRS, CDR2 YFSETQ. The CDR3 contains 14 residues. The CDR3 sequence: CASSFTGENTEAFF. The CDR3 DNA sequence: TGCGCCAGCAGCTTTACAGGGGAGAACACTGAAGCTTTCTTT.

The rearrangement links TRBV7-9 to TRBJ2-7, with a weak D call TRBD1 (6 bases). Germline V gene data show CDR1 as SEHNR and CDR2 as FQNEAQ (reference sequence). The V gene lost 10 bases and the J gene lost 2 bases, with 15 bases spanning the gap. The CDR3 spans 13 residues. CDR3 nucleotide sequence: TGTGCCACCACGAATGGACAGACCTACGAGCAGTACTTC. It is translated as CATTNGQTYEQYF.

The chain has TRBV7-9 and TRBJ1-1, with 7 nucleotides matching TRBD1. The CDR3 contains 13 residues. Germline V CDR1 and CDR2: SEHNR, FQNEAQ (reference sequence). Trimming at V came to 1 base and at J to 6 bases, leaving 2 bases not matched to a gene. The CDR3: CASSLEGASEAFF. DNA of the CDR3: TGTGCCAGCAGCTTAGAGGGGGCGTCTGAAGCTTTCTTT. The full variable domain, completed using reference TRBV7-9 and TRBJ1-1, is DTGVSQNPRHKITKRGQNVTFRCDPISEHNRLYWYRQTLGQGPEFLTYFQNEAQLEKSRLLSDRFSAERPKGSFSTLEIQRTEQGDSAMYLCASSLEGASEAFFGQGTRLTVV.